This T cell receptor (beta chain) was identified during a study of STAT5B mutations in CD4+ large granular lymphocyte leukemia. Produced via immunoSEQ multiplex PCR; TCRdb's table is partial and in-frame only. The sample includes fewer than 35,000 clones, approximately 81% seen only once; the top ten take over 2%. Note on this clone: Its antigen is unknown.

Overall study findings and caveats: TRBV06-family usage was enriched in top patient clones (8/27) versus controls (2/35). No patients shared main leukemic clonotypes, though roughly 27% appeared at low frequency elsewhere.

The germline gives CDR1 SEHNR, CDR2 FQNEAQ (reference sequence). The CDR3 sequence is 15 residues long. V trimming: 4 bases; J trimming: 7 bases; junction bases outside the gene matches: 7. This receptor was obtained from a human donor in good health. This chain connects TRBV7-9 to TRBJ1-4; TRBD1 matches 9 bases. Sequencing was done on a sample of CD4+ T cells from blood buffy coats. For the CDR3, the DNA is TGTGCCAGCAGCTCGGACAGGGGATTTGGTGAAAAACTGTTTTTT. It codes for CASSSDRGFGEKLFF. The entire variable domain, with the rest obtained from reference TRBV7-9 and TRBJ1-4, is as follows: DTGVSQNPRHKITKRGQNVTFRCDPISEHNRLYWYRQTLGQGPEFLTYFQNEAQLEKSRLLSDRFSAERPKGSFSTLEIQRTEQGDSAMYLCASSSDRGFGEKLFFGSGTQLSVL.